Listed below are T cell receptor beta chains from one sample, sequenced in a study of regulatory T cells in long-lasting Graves disease. TCRdb reprocessed the multiplex PCR reads via MiXCR and lists one record per CDR3 protein. The sample lists roughly 350,000 distinct CDR3 sequences, about a sixth occurring once. The data were also submitted as part of a second study, on T cells in Graves' hyperthyroidism and ophthalmopathy.

Here the sequenced sample was peripheral blood mononuclear cells (PBMCs), taken at new diagnosis, from a patient treated with antithyroid drugs. These receptors came from a woman aged 18 to 35 with Graves disease. CDR3s include the opening cysteine and the closing phenylalanine or tryptophan. D genes are given only for firm matches. The size field is filled for only some rows; it gives once, few, many or a size class.

>TRBJ2-7|NA|TRBV15|TRBD1
TGTGCCACCAGCAGAGCGACAGGGCCGGGGGAGCAGTACTTC
CATSRATGPGEQYF
>TRBJ2-1|many|TRBV20-1|TRBD2
TGCAGTGCTCGTGGTCGACCGGGACTAGCTCCGCATGAGCAGTTCTTC
CSARGRPGLAPHEQFF
>TRBJ2-1|many|TRBV30|TRBD2
TGTGCCTGGAGTTTAGGGACTAGCGATTACAATGAGCAGTTCTTC
CAWSLGTSDYNEQFF
>TRBJ1-4|many|TRBV6-1|NA
TGTGCCAGCAGTCTCCAAACAGGGTCTGCAACTAATGAAAAACTGTTTTTT
CASSLQTGSATNEKLFF
>TRBJ1-4|NA|TRBV7-9|NA
TGTGCCAGCAGCTTAGAAAGTAGCCTTAATGAAAAACTGTTTTTT
CASSLESSLNEKLFF
>TRBJ1-5|NA|TRBV30|NA
TGTGCCTGGAGTGAGCAGGAGGGTCAGCCCCAGCATTTT
CAWSEQEGQPQHF
>TRBJ2-1|many|TRBV7-3|NA
TGTGCCAGCAGCCAACTAGGGGCCGACGATGAGCAGTTCTTC
CASSQLGADDEQFF
>TRBJ2-7|many|TRBV11-2|NA
TGTGCCAGCAGCCTCCGAGGAAGGGGGTTTTCCTACGAGCAGTACTTC
CASSLRGRGFSYEQYF
>TRBJ1-5|few|TRBV15|TRBD1
TGTGCCACCAGCAGAGATCAGGGGGCGGGTCAGCCCCAGCATTTT
CATSRDQGAGQPQHF
>TRBJ2-7|many|TRBV7-2|TRBD2
TGTGCCAGCAGCCTCGGACTAGCGGCCTACGAGCAGTACTTC
CASSLGLAAYEQYF
>TRBJ2-1|NA|TRBV27|NA
TGTGCCAGCAGTCCAAGACTAGAAGGCAATGAGCAGTTCTTC
CASSPRLEGNEQFF
>TRBJ2-5|many|TRBV29-1|NA
TGCAGCGTTGCAACCCGGGTGTACGGGGGAGGACCGAAAGAGACCCAGTACTTC
CSVATRVYGGGPKETQYF
>TRBJ2-2|NA|TRBV19|NA
TGTGCCAGTAGTATCGATATCTCGGCCGGGGAGCTGTTTTTT
CASSIDISAGELFF
>TRBJ2-4|NA|TRBV20-1|TRBD1
TGCGGTGTCGGGACAGGGGGCACCTTAGCCAAAAACATTCAGTACTTC
CGVGTGGTLAKNIQYF
>TRBJ2-3|NA|TRBV6-2/TRBV6-3|TRBD1
TGTGCCAGCAACAAAAGACAGGGGACGGATACGCAGTATTTT
CASNKRQGTDTQYF
>TRBJ2-7|many|TRBV2|TRBD2
TGTGCCAGCAGTGACGCGGGAGGGTTATACGAGCAGTACTTC
CASSDAGGLYEQYF
>TRBJ1-5|many|TRBV20-1|NA
TGCAGTGCTAGAGAGGTACCCAGGGGAAAGCAGCCCCAGCATTTT
CSAREVPRGKQPQHF
>TRBJ2-5|many|TRBV15|TRBD1
TGTGCCACCAGCAGAGACCTGACAGGGGCAGAGACCCAGTACTTC
CATSRDLTGAETQYF
>TRBJ2-4|many|TRBV6-2/TRBV6-3|NA
TGTGCCAGCAGGAAGACAGCGGAGAACATTCAGTACTTC
CASRKTAENIQYF
>TRBJ2-3|many|TRBV7-6|NA
TGTGCCAGCAGCTTAAGGCAGATCACAGATACGCAGTATTTT
CASSLRQITDTQYF
>TRBJ1-5|NA|TRBV6-1|NA
TGTGCCGCGACCCGGGGAAATAGCAATCAGCCCCAGCATTTT
CAATRGNSNQPQHF
>TRBJ1-5|few|TRBV5-4|NA
TGTGCCAGCAGCTTGGATGGTGACAGGAATGAACATTTT
CASSLDGDRNEHF
>TRBJ2-3|many|TRBV20-1|TRBD2
TGCAGTGCTAGACGGGCGGGAGGGGCCACAGATACGCAGTATTTT
CSARRAGGATDTQYF
>TRBJ1-2|NA|TRBV6-1|TRBD1
TGTGCCAGCACCTATAGTCAGGGGGGCTATGGCTACACCTTC
CASTYSQGGYGYTF
>TRBJ2-5|many|TRBV30|NA
TGTGCCCGCTCCAATCCCCCGGAGACCCAGTACTTC
CARSNPPETQYF
>TRBJ1-1|NA|TRBV12-3/TRBV12-4|NA
TGTGCCAGCAGTTTAGCCATCGGGGGGCTGTGGGGCACTGAAGCTTTCTTT
CASSLAIGGLWGTEAFF
>TRBJ2-5|NA|TRBV6-2/TRBV6-3|TRBD1
TGTGCCAGTGCACCTTCGACAGGGAGCGTTCAGGAGACCCAGTACTTC
CASAPSTGSVQETQYF
>TRBJ1-1|many|TRBV11-1|NA
TGTGCCAGCAGCTTACCAGGGAATGAGAACACTGAAGCTTTCTTT
CASSLPGNENTEAFF
>TRBJ1-5|NA|TRBV12-3/TRBV12-4|TRBD1
TGTGCCAGCAGAAACAGGGGTCAGCCCCAGCATTTT
CASRNRGQPQHF
>TRBJ1-6|many|TRBV2|TRBD1
TGTGCCAGCAGCACGGCTCGGGACAGCTATAATTCACCCCTCCACTTT
CASSTARDSYNSPLHF
>TRBJ2-7|NA|TRBV28|NA
TGTGCCAGCAGTCCCTTGACATACACCTACGAGCAGTACTTC
CASSPLTYTYEQYF
>TRBJ1-1|many|TRBV4-1|NA
TGCGCCAGCAGCCAAGAAATCAGGGGCGCTGAAGCTTTCTTT
CASSQEIRGAEAFF
>TRBJ1-1|many|TRBV5-1|NA
TGCGCCAGCAGCTTGTATGGGCGTGGCACTGAAGCTTTCTTT
CASSLYGRGTEAFF
>TRBJ2-7|many|TRBV6-2/TRBV6-3|TRBD2
TGTGCCAGCACCCCTGTCCAGGGCGGGAGGAGGAACGAGCAGTACTTC
CASTPVQGGRRNEQYF
>TRBJ1-1|many|TRBV28|TRBD1
TGTGCCAGCAGCAGGGGGTTTGAAGCTTTCTTT
CASSRGFEAFF
>TRBJ2-1|few|TRBV7-2|NA
TGTGCCAGCAGTTCCACAGCAAATGAGCAGTTCTTC
CASSSTANEQFF
>TRBJ2-3|NA|TRBV25-1|NA
TGTGCCAGCAGTGGGCCGTCCCTGAGGAGAGAGATACCTAGCACAGATACGCAGTATTTT
CASSGPSLRREIPSTDTQYF
>TRBJ2-6|many|TRBV12-3/TRBV12-4|TRBD1
TGTGCCAGTTACAGGGGGCCTGGGGCCAACGTCCTGACTTTC
CASYRGPGANVLTF
>TRBJ1-1|many|TRBV5-5|TRBD1
TGTGCCAGCAGCACCCGACAGGGTTCAGGCACTGAAGCTTTCTTT
CASSTRQGSGTEAFF
>TRBJ2-7|many|TRBV11-2|TRBD2
TGTGCCAGCAGCTTTAGCGGGCCTAGCTCCTACGAGCAGTACTTC
CASSFSGPSSYEQYF
>TRBJ2-3|many|TRBV6-1|TRBD1
TGTGCCAGCAGTCACGGGACAGGGGGCGGCACAGATACGCAGTATTTT
CASSHGTGGGTDTQYF
>TRBJ2-7|NA|TRBV15|TRBD2
TGTGCCACCAGCAGATTCGGACTAGCGGGCTTGAACGAGCAGTACTTC
CATSRFGLAGLNEQYF
>TRBJ2-7|many|TRBV28|TRBD1
TGTGCCAGCAGGTCGGGACAGGGTGAGGCCTACGAGCAGTACTTC
CASRSGQGEAYEQYF
>TRBJ2-7|many|TRBV2|TRBD1
TGTGCCAGTCTTCCTGGACAGGCTTGGGGCGAGCAGTACTTC
CASLPGQAWGEQYF
>TRBJ2-3|many|TRBV5-1|TRBD2
TGCGCCAGCAGCTTCCAACTAGCGGGAGCTCCAGATACGCAGTATTTT
CASSFQLAGAPDTQYF
>TRBJ2-4|NA|TRBV19|TRBD1
TGTGCCAGTAGTCCCATCGGACAGGGAGCTAAAAACATTCAGTACTTC
CASSPIGQGAKNIQYF
>TRBJ2-1|many|TRBV5-1|TRBD1
TGCGCCAGCAGCGTAGACAGGGGGCGCATTAGTGAGCAGTTCTTC
CASSVDRGRISEQFF
>TRBJ1-1|few|TRBV19|NA
TGTGCCAGTAGTATAATTCCCCAGGCGAGTATGAACACTGAAGCTTTCTTT
CASSIIPQASMNTEAFF
>TRBJ2-2|NA|TRBV10-3|NA
TGTGCCATCAGTGAGTCGGCCAACACCGGGGAGCTGTTTTTT
CAISESANTGELFF
>TRBJ2-6|NA|TRBV9|TRBD1
TGTGCCAGCAGCCCCGGGACAGGGGGGTTCTCTGGGGCCAACGTCCTGACTTTC
CASSPGTGGFSGANVLTF
>TRBJ2-7|many|TRBV2|NA
TGTGCCAGCGACCCTGGGGCCTACGAGCAGTACTTC
CASDPGAYEQYF